The source of this TCR beta chain is a study of CD8 T cells in Susac syndrome. The germline V and J ends were trimmed by 3 bases and 8 bases, with 11 bases remaining between them. The germline V gene has CDR1 MNHEY and CDR2 SMNVEV (reference sequence). The CDR3 extends over 13 amino acids. When the RNA was reverse transcribed, random hexamers were used with an input of roughly 0.45 to 1 ug. Amplification of TCR beta CDR3 by immunoSEQ multiplex PCR spanned 54 Vbeta and 13 Jbeta. TCRdb re-called the immunoSEQ multiplex PCR reads through MiXCR, storing one row per CDR3 protein. The table has approximately 74,000 distinct CDR3 sequences, 94% seen once; the top ten hold about 0.94%.

The sequenced sample was CD8+ T cells from PBMCs. The clonotype comes from a human donor with Susac syndrome. This chain uses TRBV27 with TRBJ2-1; no clear D. The CDR3 DNA reads TGTGCCAGCAGTTTTGCCGTCCCCTATGAGCAGTTCTTC. Protein product: CASSFAVPYEQFF.